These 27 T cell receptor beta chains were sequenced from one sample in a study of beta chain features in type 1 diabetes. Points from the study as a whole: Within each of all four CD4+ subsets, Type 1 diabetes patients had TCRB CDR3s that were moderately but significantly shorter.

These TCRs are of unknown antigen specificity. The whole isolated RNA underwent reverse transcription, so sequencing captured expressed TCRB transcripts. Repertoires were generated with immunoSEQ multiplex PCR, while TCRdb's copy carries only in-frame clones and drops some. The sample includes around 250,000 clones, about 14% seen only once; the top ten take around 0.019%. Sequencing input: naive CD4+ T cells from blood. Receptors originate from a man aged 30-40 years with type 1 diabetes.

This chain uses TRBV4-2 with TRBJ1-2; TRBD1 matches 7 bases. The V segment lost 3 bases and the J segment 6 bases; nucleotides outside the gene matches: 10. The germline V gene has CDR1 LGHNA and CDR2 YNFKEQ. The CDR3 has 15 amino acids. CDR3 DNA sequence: TGTGCCAGCAGCCAGAGACAGGGTTTTGGGGATGGCTACACCTTC. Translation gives CASSQRQGFGDGYTF.

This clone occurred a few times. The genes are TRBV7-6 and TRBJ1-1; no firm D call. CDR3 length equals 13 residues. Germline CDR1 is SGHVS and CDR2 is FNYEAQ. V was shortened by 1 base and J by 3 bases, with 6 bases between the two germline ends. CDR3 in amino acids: CASSLVQDTEAFF. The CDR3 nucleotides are TGTGCCAGCAGCTTAGTGCAGGACACTGAAGCTTTCTTT.

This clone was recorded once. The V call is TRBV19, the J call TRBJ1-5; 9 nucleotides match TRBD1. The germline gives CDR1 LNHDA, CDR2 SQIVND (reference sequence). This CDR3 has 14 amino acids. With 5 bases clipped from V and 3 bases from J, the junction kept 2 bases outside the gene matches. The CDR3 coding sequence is TGTGCCAGTAGTTGGGACAGGGACAATCAGCCCCAGCATTTT. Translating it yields CASSWDRDNQPQHF.

In DNA, the CDR3 is TGTGCCAGCAGCTTAAGGCCCGGGGGACCACCTAGCACAGATACGCAGTATTTT. This translates into CASSLRPGGPPSTDTQYF. This sequence joins TRBV11-2 and TRBJ2-3; D perhaps matches TRBD2 (6 bases). CDR1 and CDR2 from the germline V gene are SGHAT and FQNNGV. V lost 2 bases, J lost 0 bases, and 18 bases lay in between. The CDR3 is made up of 18 amino acids.

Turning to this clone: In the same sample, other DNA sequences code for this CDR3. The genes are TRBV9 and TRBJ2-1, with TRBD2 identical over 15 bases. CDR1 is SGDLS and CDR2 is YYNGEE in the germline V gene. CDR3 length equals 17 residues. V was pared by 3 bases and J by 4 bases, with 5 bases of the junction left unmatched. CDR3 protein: CASSGGLAGGPYNEQFF. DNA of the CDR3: TGTGCCAGCAGCGGGGGACTAGCGGGAGGACCTTACAATGAGCAGTTCTTC.

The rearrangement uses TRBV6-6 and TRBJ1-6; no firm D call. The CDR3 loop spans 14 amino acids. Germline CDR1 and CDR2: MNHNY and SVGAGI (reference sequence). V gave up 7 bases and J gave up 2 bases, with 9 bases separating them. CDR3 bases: TGTGCCAGCAACCTGGAGGCCTATAATTCACCCCTCCACTTT. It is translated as CASNLEAYNSPLHF.

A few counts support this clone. CDR3: CASTQPKDSYGYTF. Written as DNA, the CDR3 is TGTGCCAGCACCCAACCCAAGGACAGCTATGGCTACACCTTC. This chain joins TRBV6-6 and TRBJ1-2; maybe TRBD1 (6 bases). The CDR3 contains 14 residues. V dropped 7 bases and J dropped 4 bases, with 16 bases sitting between them. The germline gives CDR1 MNHNY, CDR2 SVGAGI (reference sequence).

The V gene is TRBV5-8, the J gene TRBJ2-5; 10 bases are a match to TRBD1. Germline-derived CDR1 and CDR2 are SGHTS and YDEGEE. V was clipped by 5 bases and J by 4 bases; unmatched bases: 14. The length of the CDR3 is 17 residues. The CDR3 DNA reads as TGTGCCAGCAGAATCCTCCGGGACAGGGGAGTGAGAGAGACCCAGTACTTC. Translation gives CASRILRDRGVRETQYF. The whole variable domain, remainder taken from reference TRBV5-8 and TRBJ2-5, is EAGVTQSPTHLIKTRGQQATLRCSPISGHTSVYWYQQALGLGLQFLLWYDEGEERNRGNFPPRFSGRQFPNYSSELNVNALELEDSALYLCASRILRDRGVRETQYFGPGTRLLVL.

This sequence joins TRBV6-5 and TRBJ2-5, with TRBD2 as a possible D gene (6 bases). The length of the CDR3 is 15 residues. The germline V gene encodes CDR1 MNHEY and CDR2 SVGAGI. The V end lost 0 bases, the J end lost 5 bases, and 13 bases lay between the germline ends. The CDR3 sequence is CASSYSWGTGETQYF. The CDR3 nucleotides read TGTGCCAGCAGTTACTCGTGGGGGACTGGGGAGACCCAGTACTTC.

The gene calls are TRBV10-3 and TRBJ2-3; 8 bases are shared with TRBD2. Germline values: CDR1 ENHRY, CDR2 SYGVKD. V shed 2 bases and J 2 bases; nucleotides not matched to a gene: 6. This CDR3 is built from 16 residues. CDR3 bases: TGTGCCATCAGTGAGACTAGCGGCTCACTCACAGATACGCAGTATTTT. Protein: CAISETSGSLTDTQYF.

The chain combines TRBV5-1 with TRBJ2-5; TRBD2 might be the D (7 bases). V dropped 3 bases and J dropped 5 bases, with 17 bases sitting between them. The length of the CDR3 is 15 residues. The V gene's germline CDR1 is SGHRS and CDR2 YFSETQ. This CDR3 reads CASSSVGEGGETQYF. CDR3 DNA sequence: TGCGCCAGCAGCTCAGTCGGCGAGGGGGGGGAGACCCAGTACTTC.

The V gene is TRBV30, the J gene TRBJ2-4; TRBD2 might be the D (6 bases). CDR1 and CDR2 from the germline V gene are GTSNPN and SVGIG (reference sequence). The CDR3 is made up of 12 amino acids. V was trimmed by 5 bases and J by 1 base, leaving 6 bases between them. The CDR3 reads CAWGGAKNIQYF. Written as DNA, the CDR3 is TGTGCCTGGGGAGGGGCCAAAAACATTCAGTACTTC.

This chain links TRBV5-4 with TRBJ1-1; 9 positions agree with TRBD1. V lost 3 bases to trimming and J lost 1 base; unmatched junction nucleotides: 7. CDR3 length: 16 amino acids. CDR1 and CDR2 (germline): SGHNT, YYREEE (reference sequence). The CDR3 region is CASSSAPGQGNTEAFF. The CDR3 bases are TGTGCCAGCAGCTCGGCTCCGGGACAGGGGAACACTGAAGCTTTCTTT.

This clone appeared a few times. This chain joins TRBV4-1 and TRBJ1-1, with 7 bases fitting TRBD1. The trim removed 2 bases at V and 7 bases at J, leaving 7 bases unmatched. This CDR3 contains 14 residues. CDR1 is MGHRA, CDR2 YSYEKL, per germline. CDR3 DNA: TGCGCCAGCAGCCAACTCAGGACAGGCCGTGAAGCTTTCTTT. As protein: CASSQLRTGREAFF.

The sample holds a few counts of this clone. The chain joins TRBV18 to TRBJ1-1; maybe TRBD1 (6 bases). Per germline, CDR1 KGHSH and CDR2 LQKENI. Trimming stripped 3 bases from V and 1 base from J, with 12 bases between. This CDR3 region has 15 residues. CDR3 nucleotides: TGTGCCAGCTCACCCACCCTGACAGGGAACACTGAAGCTTTCTTT. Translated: CASSPTLTGNTEAFF.

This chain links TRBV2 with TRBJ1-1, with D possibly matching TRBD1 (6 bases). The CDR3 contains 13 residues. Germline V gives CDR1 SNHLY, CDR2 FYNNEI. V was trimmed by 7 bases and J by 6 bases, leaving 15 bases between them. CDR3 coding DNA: TGTGCCAGCATACGGTCAGGGGAACCTGAAGCTTTCTTT. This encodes CASIRSGEPEAFF.

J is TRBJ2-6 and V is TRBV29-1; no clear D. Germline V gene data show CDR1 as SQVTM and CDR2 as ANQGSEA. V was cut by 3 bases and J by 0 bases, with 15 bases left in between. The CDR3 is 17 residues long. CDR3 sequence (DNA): TGCAGCGTTGAGGAGACCTCACAAGGCTCTGGGGCCAACGTCCTGACTTTC. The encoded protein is CSVEETSQGSGANVLTF.

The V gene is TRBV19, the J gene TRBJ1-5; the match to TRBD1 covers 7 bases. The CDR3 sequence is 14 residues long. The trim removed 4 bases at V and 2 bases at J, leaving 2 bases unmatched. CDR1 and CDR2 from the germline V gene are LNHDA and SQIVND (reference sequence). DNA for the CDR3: TGTGCCAGTAGTAGGGACAGCCGCAATCAGCCCCAGCATTTT. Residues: CASSRDSRNQPQHF.

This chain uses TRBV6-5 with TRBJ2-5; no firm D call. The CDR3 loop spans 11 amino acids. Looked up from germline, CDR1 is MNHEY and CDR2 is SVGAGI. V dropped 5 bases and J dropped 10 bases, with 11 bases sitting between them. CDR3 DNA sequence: TGTGCCAGCAGTGATAGTATAAGCCAGTACTTC. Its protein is CASSDSISQYF.

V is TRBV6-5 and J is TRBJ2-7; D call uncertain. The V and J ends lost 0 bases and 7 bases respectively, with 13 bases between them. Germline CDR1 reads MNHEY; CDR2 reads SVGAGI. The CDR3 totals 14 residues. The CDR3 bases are TGTGCCAGCAGTTACTCAGCCCTCTTCGGGGAGCAGTACTTC. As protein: CASSYSALFGEQYF.

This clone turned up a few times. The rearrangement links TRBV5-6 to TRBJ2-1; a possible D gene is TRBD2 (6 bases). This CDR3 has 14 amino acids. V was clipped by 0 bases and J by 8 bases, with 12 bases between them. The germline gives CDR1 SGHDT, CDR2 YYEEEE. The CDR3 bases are TGTGCCAGCAGCTTGGCGGGGACTGACGATGAGCAGTTCTTC. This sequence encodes CASSLAGTDDEQFF.

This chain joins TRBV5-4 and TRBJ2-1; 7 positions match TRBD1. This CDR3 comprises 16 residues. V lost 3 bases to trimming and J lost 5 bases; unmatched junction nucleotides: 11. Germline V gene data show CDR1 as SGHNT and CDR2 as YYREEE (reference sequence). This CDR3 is CASSSTAGTVNNEQFF. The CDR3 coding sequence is TGTGCCAGCAGCTCTACCGCCGGGACAGTAAACAATGAGCAGTTCTTC.

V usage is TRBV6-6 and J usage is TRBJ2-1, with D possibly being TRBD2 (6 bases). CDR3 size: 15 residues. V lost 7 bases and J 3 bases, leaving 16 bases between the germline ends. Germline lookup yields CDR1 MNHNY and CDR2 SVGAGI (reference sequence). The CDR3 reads CASITRETRYNEQFF. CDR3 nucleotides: TGTGCCAGCATAACACGGGAGACCCGCTACAATGAGCAGTTCTTC.

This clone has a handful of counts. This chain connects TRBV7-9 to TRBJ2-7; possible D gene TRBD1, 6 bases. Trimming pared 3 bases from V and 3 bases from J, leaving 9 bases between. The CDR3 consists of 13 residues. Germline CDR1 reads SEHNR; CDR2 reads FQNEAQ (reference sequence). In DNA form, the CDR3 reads TGTGCCAGCAGCTTTGGGACACTCTACGAGCAGTACTTC. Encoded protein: CASSFGTLYEQYF.

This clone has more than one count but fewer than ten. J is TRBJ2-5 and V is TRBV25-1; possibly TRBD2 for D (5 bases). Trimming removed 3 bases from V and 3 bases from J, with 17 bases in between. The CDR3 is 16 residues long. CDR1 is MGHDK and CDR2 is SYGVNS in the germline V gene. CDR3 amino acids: CASSDLTAGKEETQYF. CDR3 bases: TGTGCCAGCAGTGATCTCACGGCGGGCAAAGAAGAGACCCAGTACTTC.

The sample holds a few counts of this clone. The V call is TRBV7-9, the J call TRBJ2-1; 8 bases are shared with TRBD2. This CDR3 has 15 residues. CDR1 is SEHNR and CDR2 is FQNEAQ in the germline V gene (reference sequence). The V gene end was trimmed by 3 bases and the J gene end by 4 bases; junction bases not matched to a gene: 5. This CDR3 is CASSFPGLEYNEQFF. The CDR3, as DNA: TGTGCCAGCAGCTTCCCGGGACTAGAGTACAATGAGCAGTTCTTC.

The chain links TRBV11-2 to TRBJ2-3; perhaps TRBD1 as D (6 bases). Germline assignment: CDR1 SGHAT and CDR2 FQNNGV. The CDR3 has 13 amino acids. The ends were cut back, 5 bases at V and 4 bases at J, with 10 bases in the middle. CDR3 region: CASSTGHPDTQYF. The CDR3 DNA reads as TGTGCCAGCAGCACGGGACATCCAGATACGCAGTATTTT.